This T cell receptor (beta chain) was sequenced for a study of blood T cell repertoires in COVID-19. Trimming pared 2 bases from V and 4 bases from J, leaving 21 bases between. The CDR3 is 17 residues long. The germline gives CDR1 SEHNR, CDR2 FQNEAQ (reference sequence). TCRdb's copy holds only in-frame clones and misses some; the assay was immunoSEQ multiplex PCR. The sample shows under 100,000 clones, around four fifths of them seen only once. This TCR came from a man over 45 with acute or convalescent COVID-19. The V gene is TRBV7-9, the J gene TRBJ2-7, with D unresolved. The sequencing sample was made of peripheral blood. In DNA form, the CDR3 reads TGTGCCAGCAGCTTAAATTCGGGTGATCCTCTTGGGTACGAGCAGTACTTC. Protein sequence: CASSLNSGDPLGYEQYF.